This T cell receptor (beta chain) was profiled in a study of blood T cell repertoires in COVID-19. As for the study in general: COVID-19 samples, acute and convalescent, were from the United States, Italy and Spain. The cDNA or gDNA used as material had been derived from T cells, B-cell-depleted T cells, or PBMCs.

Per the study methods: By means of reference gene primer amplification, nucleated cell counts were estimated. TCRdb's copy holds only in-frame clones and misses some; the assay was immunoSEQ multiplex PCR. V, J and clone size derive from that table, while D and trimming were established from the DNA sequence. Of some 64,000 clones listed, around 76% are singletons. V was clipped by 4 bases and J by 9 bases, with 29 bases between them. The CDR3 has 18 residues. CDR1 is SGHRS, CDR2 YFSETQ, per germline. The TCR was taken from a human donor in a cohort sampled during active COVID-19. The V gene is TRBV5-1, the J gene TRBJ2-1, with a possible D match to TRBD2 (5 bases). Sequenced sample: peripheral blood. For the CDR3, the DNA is TGCGCCAGCAGCGTAGGGAGTTTAGGGCTCCGCTCGGGTAGTGAGCAGTTCTTC. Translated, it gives CASSVGSLGLRSGSEQFF.